The 5 T cell receptor delta chains listed next were all sequenced from one sample in a study of DNA immune sequencing with unique molecular identifiers. A 32-plex genomic DNA assay used primers for all 8 TRDV and 4 TRDJ genes. A 12-nucleotide UMI was added during 2 to 3 barcoding PCR cycles before adapter PCR. TCRdb reprocessed the multiplex PCR reads using CATT. The sample includes several thousand delta-chain clones, over 10% of them seen just once. The sequenced sample consisted of gamma-delta T cells enriched from blood buffy coat, or unenriched PBMCs (not recorded which). The receptors stem from a human donor in good health.

In regard to this clone: The likely explanation is a read error, given a far larger clone one base away. The sample has other DNA sequences that encode this CDR3 too. This rearrangement joins TRDV2 to TRDJ3, with TRDD3 as a possible D gene (5 bases). Germline V gene sequence: CDR1 GEAIGNYY, CDR2 EKD. This CDR3 comprises 20 residues. CDR3 region: CACDTLGTTNGSWDTRQMFF. The CDR3 DNA reads as TGTGCCTGTGACACCTTGGGGACCACGAACGGCTCCTGGGATACCCGACAGATGTTTTTC.

Details on this clone: The TCRdb record carries a much larger clone's protein, which differs from this DNA's translation at residue 13; a read error is the likely cause, and the protein listed here is the DNA translation. The V call is TRDV2, the J call TRDJ1; 7 bases align to TRDD3. The CDR3 is 18 residues long. Germline CDR1 GEAIGNYY, CDR2 EKD. The trim removed 3 bases at V and 4 bases at J, leaving 19 bases unmatched. The CDR3 here is CACDPLMGETAGNDKLIF. CDR3 nucleotides: TGTGCCTGTGACCCCCTAATGGGGGAAACCGCGGGCAACGATAAACTCATCTTT.

As concerns this clone: A read error is likely here: a far larger clone is one base away. Distinct nucleotide sequences in the sample also encode this CDR3. The chain couples TRDV2 to TRDJ1, with TRDD3 matching 9 bases. The V segment lost 6 bases and the J segment 0 bases; nucleotides outside the gene matches: 19. The V gene's germline CDR1 is GEAIGNYY and CDR2 EKD. CDR3 length equals 19 residues. CDR3: CACSPLRPGVGDNTDKLIF. The CDR3 DNA follows: TGTGCCTGTTCCCCGCTACGGCCAGGGGTGGGGGATAACACCGATAAACTCATCTTT.

This clone was detected only a few times. A far larger clone is one base from this, pointing to a likely read error. The sample holds other DNA sequences that translate to the same CDR3. The rearrangement joins TRDV2 to TRDJ1, with D possibly matching TRDD3 (6 bases). Germline V gene sequence: CDR1 GEAIGNYY, CDR2 EKD. The CDR3 runs to 17 residues. The ends were cut back, 0 bases at V and 2 bases at J, with 18 bases in the middle. CDR3 in amino acids: CACDTVGGYAGTDKLIF. CDR3 sequence (DNA): TGTGCCTGTGACACCGTTGGGGGTTACGCTGGGACCGATAAACTCATCTTT.

This clone was counted at least ten times. CDR3 coding DNA: TGTGCTGTGGAGGGGTTTCCCCCAAAACTGGGGGCCCCCCGTTCGTCCGATAAACTCATCTTT. Translation gives CAVEGFPPKLGAPRSSDKLIF. The chain couples TRAV36/DV7 to TRDJ1, with 8 bases lining up with TRDD3. J gave up 3 bases and V 0 bases, and 25 bases lay outside the gene matches. CDR1 is VTNFRS and CDR2 is LTSSGIE in the germline V gene (reference sequence). CDR3 size: 21 residues.